Listed below are T cell receptor beta chains from one sample, sequenced in a study of blood T cell repertoires in COVID-19. Profiled with immunoSEQ multiplex PCR; TCRdb holds only in-frame clones, not every one. Of about 140,000 clones listed, around nine tenths are singletons. Input material: peripheral blood. These receptors originate from a man aged 50 to 60 with active or convalescent COVID-19. CDR3s include the opening cysteine and the closing phenylalanine or tryptophan. D genes are given only for firm matches. Clone size is not always given. Where it is, it says once, few, many or a class for expanded clones.

j_gene | abundance | len | v_gene | d_gene | CDR3nt | CDR3aa
TRBJ2-5 | - | 15 | TRBV5-1 | - | TGCGCCAGCAGCTTGGTCCCGGGAAGCCAAGAGACCCAGTACTTC | CASSLVPGSQETQYF
TRBJ1-1 | - | 15 | TRBV7-6 | - | TGTGCCAGCAGCACCGACAGAGATATGAACACTGAAGCTTTCTTT | CASSTDRDMNTEAFF
TRBJ2-4 | - | 15 | TRBV6-6 | - | TGTGCCAGCACCGACGGGGGACGGTCAAAGAACATTCAGTACTTC | CASTDGGRSKNIQYF
TRBJ2-7 | - | 15 | TRBV28 | TRBD2 | TGTGCCAGCAGTTTTCTAGCGGGAGGGCCAATCGAGCAGTACTTC | CASSFLAGGPIEQYF
TRBJ2-2 | once | 15 | TRBV5-6 | TRBD1 | TGTGCCAGCAGCCGGACAGGGTCCGACACCGGGGAGCTGTTTTTT | CASSRTGSDTGELFF
TRBJ1-6 | - | 15 | TRBV28 | TRBD1 | TGTGCCGGGAGAGCGGGACAGGGACTCAATTCACCCCTCCACTTT | CAGRAGQGLNSPLHF
TRBJ1-1 | - | 14 | TRBV6-4 | TRBD1 | TGTGCCAGCAGTCCCGACAGGGCGAACACTGAAGCTTTCTTT | CASSPDRANTEAFF
TRBJ2-5 | - | 14 | TRBV9 | TRBD2 | TGTGCCAGTAAACCGGGACTAGCTGAAGAGACCCAGTACTTC | CASKPGLAEETQYF
TRBJ2-5 | - | 11 | TRBV2 | - | TGTGCCAGCAGTCTCGGAGAGACCCAGTACTTC | CASSLGETQYF
TRBJ1-1 | - | 15 | TRBV29-1 | - | TGCAGCGTTGATCACGGGAGATCGGTGAACACTGAAGCTTTCTTT | CSVDHGRSVNTEAFF
TRBJ2-1 | once | 16 | TRBV4-2 | TRBD2 | TGTGCCAGCAGCCCGGCGGCCCGGGAGGCCTTAGGCGAGCAGTTCTTC | CASSPAAREALGEQFF
TRBJ2-5 | - | 17 | TRBV11-3 | - | TGTGCCAGCAGCTTCGCCGACACAGGGATGTTTCGGGAGACCCAGTACTTC | CASSFADTGMFRETQYF
TRBJ1-1 | - | 11 | TRBV29-1 | - | TGCAGCGTTGTCATGAACACTGAAGCTTTCTTT | CSVVMNTEAFF
TRBJ1-2 | - | 11 | TRBV10-3 | - | TGTGCCGTGGACAGCCTCGATGGCTACACCTTC | CAVDSLDGYTF
TRBJ1-2 | - | 15 | TRBV18 | TRBD1 | TGTGCCAGCTCACCTGGGACAGGGATGACCTATGGCTACACCTTC | CASSPGTGMTYGYTF
TRBJ2-5 | - | 11 | TRBV2 | - | TGTGCCAGCACTATACAAGAGACCCAGTACTTC | CASTIQETQYF
TRBJ1-6 | few | 15 | TRBV2 | TRBD1 | TGTGCCAGCAGTGAAGGTTACAGGGGGAGTTCACCCCTCCACTTT | CASSEGYRGSSPLHF
TRBJ1-5 | - | 14 | TRBV28 | TRBD1 | TGTGCCAGCAGCCGGGACAGGTTCGCCCAGCCCCAGCATTTT | CASSRDRFAQPQHF
TRBJ2-7 | - | 15 | TRBV27 | TRBD2 | TGTGCCAGCAGTCCGGAGACTAGCGGGTTTTACGAGCAGTACTTC | CASSPETSGFYEQYF
TRBJ2-7 | - | 13 | TRBV28 | - | TGTGCCAGCAATTCAGGGTTCTCCTACGAGCAGTACTTC | CASNSGFSYEQYF
TRBJ1-6 | - | 15 | TRBV5-5 | - | TGTGCCAGCAGCTTCGCCGACAGCCCTAATTCACCCCTCCACTTT | CASSFADSPNSPLHF
TRBJ2-4 | - | 16 | TRBV28 | TRBD2 | TGTGCCAGCAGTCCAAGACTAGCGGGAGGACAAAACATTCAGTACTTC | CASSPRLAGGQNIQYF
TRBJ2-7 | - | 14 | TRBV6-5 | TRBD1 | TGTGCCAGCAGTTACCAGACAGGGGTCAACGAGCAGTACTTC | CASSYQTGVNEQYF
TRBJ2-5 | - | 15 | TRBV10-3 | TRBD1 | TGTGCCATCAGTGTGGGACAGGGGGCGGGTGAGCCCCAGTACTTC | CAISVGQGAGEPQYF
TRBJ2-2 | - | 15 | TRBV5-6 | TRBD2 | TGTGCCAGCAGCTTGCGCGGGAGGGCCGTCGGGGAGCTGTTTTTT | CASSLRGRAVGELFF
TRBJ2-3 | - | 16 | TRBV5-1 | TRBD2 | TGCGCCAGCAGCTCGCTGCTAGCGGGAGCGGCAGATACGCAGTATTTT | CASSSLLAGAADTQYF
TRBJ2-5 | - | 10 | TRBV20-1 | - | TGCAGTGCTTTCTTGGAGACCCAGTACTTC | CSAFLETQYF
TRBJ1-2 | - | 15 | TRBV28 | - | TGTGCCAGCAGTTTATTAGATGGAGGGAAGGGTGGCTACACCTTC | CASSLLDGGKGGYTF
TRBJ2-1 | - | 16 | TRBV4-2 | TRBD2 | TGTGCCAGCAGCCACCGACTAGCGGGAGGGACCAATGAGCAGTTCTTC | CASSHRLAGGTNEQFF
TRBJ1-5 | - | 17 | TRBV21-1 | - | TGTGCCAGCAGCCAAATTAACAGTAATTTAGGACTTCCTGCCCAGCATTTT | CASSQINSNLGLPAQHF
TRBJ2-7 | - | 11 | TRBV20-1 | TRBD1 | TGCAGTGCTAACAGGGGGGTCGAGCAGTACTTC | CSANRGVEQYF
TRBJ1-2 | few | 18 | TRBV19 | - | TGTGCCAGTAGTGCCTCTCCGCCGGGGTCCTCCGTTGCCTATGGCTACACCTTC | CASSASPPGSSVAYGYTF
TRBJ2-1 | few | 14 | TRBV4-2 | - | TGTGCCAGCAGCCAAGGAACCAGGGGCGATGAGCAGTTCTTC | CASSQGTRGDEQFF
TRBJ2-2 | - | 15 | TRBV11-2 | - | TGTGCCAGCAGGAGGATAGCGGAAAACACCGGGGAGCTGTTTTTT | CASRRIAENTGELFF
TRBJ1-1 | - | 14 | TRBV7-9 | - | TGTGCCAGCAGCGCCTGGACAGTGAACACTGAAGCTTTCTTT | CASSAWTVNTEAFF
TRBJ2-3 | - | 14 | TRBV9 | - | TGTGCCAGCAGCGTAGCTAGTCCTACAGATACGCAGTATTTT | CASSVASPTDTQYF
TRBJ2-1 | - | 15 | TRBV7-9 | TRBD2 | TGTGCCAGCAGCCAGACTAGCGGGAGACGCAATGAGCAGTTCTTC | CASSQTSGRRNEQFF
TRBJ2-7 | - | 14 | TRBV7-9 | - | TGTGCCAGCAGCTTACCGTCAGGGAATAGCGAGCAGTACTTC | CASSLPSGNSEQYF
TRBJ2-3 | - | 16 | TRBV4-3 | TRBD1 | TGCGCCAGCAGCCAAACCGGGACAGGGGGTGCAGATACGCAGTATTTT | CASSQTGTGGADTQYF
TRBJ2-7 | - | 13 | TRBV12-3/TRBV12-4 | - | TGTGCCAGCAGTTTCGCTGCGGCCTACGAGCAGTACTTC | CASSFAAAYEQYF
TRBJ2-2 | - | 15 | TRBV7-2 | TRBD1 | TGTGCCAGCAGCTTAGGGACAGGCAACACCGGGGAGCTGTTTTTT | CASSLGTGNTGELFF
TRBJ2-4 | - | 19 | TRBV6-2/TRBV6-3 | TRBD2 | TGTGCCAGCAGTTACTCGAAGGGGCTAGCGGGGGTAGCCAAAAACATTCAGTACTTC | CASSYSKGLAGVAKNIQYF
TRBJ2-7 | - | 14 | TRBV5-1 | TRBD2 | TGCGCCAGCGGGAGCGGGAGCGGCTCCTACGAGCAGTACTTC | CASGSGSGSYEQYF